The 13 T cell receptor beta chains given below trace back to one sample, sequenced in a study of identical twins (dated by TCRdb to about 2016). The library was made by 5' RACE. TCRdb records Illumina HiSeq 2000 as the sequencer. TCRdb handled the public reads itself, with Q25 trimming in fastp and clone calling in MiXCR, and kept productive beta chains. Every distinct CDR3 protein forms one entry, paired with its most common genes and DNA. This sample lists 1.5 million to 2 million distinct CDR3 sequences; around 33% were detected once. Approximately 0.29% of the sample is taken by the ten largest. Specimen: cord blood. The receptors stem from a newborn girl in good health.

This clonotype was seen a few times. The chain combines TRBV6-2 or TRBV6-3 with TRBJ2-7; a possible D gene is TRBD1 (5 bases). The CDR3 spans 14 residues. Germline values: CDR1 MNHEY, CDR2 SVGEGT. Trimming removed 1 base at V and 3 bases at J, with 10 bases between. The chain's CDR3 is CASSYWGRNYEQYF. The CDR3 region has the DNA TGTGCCAGCAGTTACTGGGGCAGGAACTACGAGCAGTACTTC.

This clonotype showed up just once. The chain has TRBV20-1 and TRBJ2-4; 12 nucleotides match TRBD2. The J call is uncertain, as TRBJ2-5 better fits the DNA end. This CDR3 is built from 16 residues. Germline V lookup: CDR1 DFQATT, CDR2 SNEGSKA (reference sequence). DNA of the CDR3: TGCAGTGCTAGAGATAGGACTAGCGGGACGCTGGAGACCCAGTACTTC. It translates to CSARDRTSGTLETQYF.

On this clonotype: A single base separates this from a much larger clone, so it may be a read error. This chain links TRBV12-3 or TRBV12-4 with TRBJ2-4; 7 bases map to TRBD1. Losses at the gene ends were 6 bases for V and 0 bases for J; bases not matched to a gene: 8. CDR3 length: 16 residues. The CDR3 DNA sequence: TGTGCCAGCAGCTCCCCGGGACAGCTAGCCAAAAACATTCAGTACTTC. Its protein is CASSSPGQLAKNIQYF.

This clonotype has more than one count but fewer than ten. The chain links TRBV27 to TRBJ2-7, with 7 positions matching TRBD1. Germline CDR1 and CDR2: MNHEY and SMNVEV (reference sequence). The trim removed 3 bases at V and 5 bases at J, leaving 4 bases unmatched. CDR3 length: 13 residues. This chain's CDR3 is CASSFGQAHEQYF. The CDR3 DNA is TGTGCCAGCAGTTTCGGACAGGCACACGAGCAGTACTTC.

This clonotype was seen a single time. At one end, the junction sequence differs from germline, possibly due to a read error. This chain joins TRBV7-2 and TRBJ1-2; D ambiguous. The CDR3 is made up of 16 amino acids. Per the germline V gene, CDR1 is SGHTA and CDR2 is FQGNSA. The CDR3 region is CVSNQGVASLGYGYTF. CDR3 DNA sequence: TGTGTCAGCAACCAAGGCGTGGCTTCTCTTGGCTATGGCTACACCTTC.

The chain employs TRBV2 and TRBJ1-4; tentative D call: TRBD1 (6 bases). CDR3 size: 12 residues. Germline V gene data show CDR1 as SNHLY and CDR2 as FYNNEI. V lost 11 bases to trimming and J lost 5 bases, with 12 bases between them. CDR3 residues: CAGWGRNEKLFF. The DNA of the CDR3 is TGTGCCGGCTGGGGGCGGAATGAAAAACTGTTTTTT.

This clonotype was detected ten times or more. This chain joins TRBV5-1 and TRBJ2-3; D remains ambiguous. The CDR3 length is 14 residues. Germline CDR1 SGHRS, CDR2 YFSETQ. V was trimmed by 0 bases and J by 5 bases, leaving 10 bases between them. The CDR3 region is CASSLGPVGDTQYF. CDR3 nucleotides: TGCGCCAGCAGCTTGGGCCCCGTTGGAGATACGCAGTATTTT.

This clonotype was detected many times. The rearrangement joins TRBV6-1 to TRBJ2-5; D is possibly TRBD2 (5 bases). This CDR3 spans 13 amino acids. V was clipped by 7 bases and J by 2 bases, with 11 bases between them. Germline values: CDR1 MNHNS, CDR2 SASEGT. In nucleotides, the CDR3 is TGTGCCAGCACTGGACTCGTTCAAGAGACCCAGTACTTC. Protein: CASTGLVQETQYF.

This clonotype occurred once. CDR3 in amino acids: CSVEETSGGLPTQFF. DNA of the CDR3: TGCAGCGTTGAAGAGACTAGCGGGGGCCTCCCGACCCAGTTCTTC. The V gene is TRBV29-1, the J gene TRBJ2-1, with 12 nucleotides matching TRBD2. The CDR3 contains 15 residues. CDR1 and CDR2 from the germline V gene are SQVTM and ANQGSEA. Unmatched junction bases numbered 10, after V lost 0 bases and J lost 13 bases.

In regard to this clonotype: The junction and the germline gene differ at one end; a read error may be behind it. The chain uses TRBV29-1 and TRBJ2-5; 7 bases are shared with TRBD1. This CDR3 has 15 residues. CDR1 and CDR2 (germline): SQVTM, ANQGSEA. DNA of the CDR3: TGCAGCGTTCTCCCCTACAGGGGTCCCAAAAACATTCAGTCCTTC. The encoded protein is CSVLPYRGPKNIQSF.

As to this clonotype: This may be a read error: a much more frequent sequence differs by one nucleotide. This rearrangement joins TRBV6-5 to TRBJ2-1, with D hard to call. The CDR3 totals 13 residues. The germline V gene encodes CDR1 MNHEY and CDR2 SVGAGI. CDR3 in DNA: TGTGCCAGCAGTTACTCCGGCCTGAATGGGCAGTTCTTC. Its translation: CASSYSGLNGQFF.

This clonotype was seen only a few times. This chain's CDR3 is CATSESNTEAFF. The CDR3 DNA reads TGTGCCACCAGTGAGAGTAACACTGAAGCTTTCTTT. The chain couples TRBV24-1 to TRBJ1-1; D gene unclear. Deletions cut 4 bases from V and 2 bases from J, with 4 bases between. The CDR3 covers 12 residues. Per germline, CDR1 KGHDR and CDR2 SFDVKD.

This clonotype was counted between two and nine times. V is TRBV2 and J is TRBJ2-5, with 7 nucleotides matching TRBD2. The CDR3 length is 13 residues. The V and J ends lost 10 bases and 3 bases, in that order; junction bases with no gene match: 8. Per germline, CDR1 SNHLY and CDR2 FYNNEI. CDR3 in amino acids: CATTGREEETQYF. CDR3 nucleotide sequence: TGTGCCACCACTGGGAGGGAAGAAGAGACCCAGTACTTC.